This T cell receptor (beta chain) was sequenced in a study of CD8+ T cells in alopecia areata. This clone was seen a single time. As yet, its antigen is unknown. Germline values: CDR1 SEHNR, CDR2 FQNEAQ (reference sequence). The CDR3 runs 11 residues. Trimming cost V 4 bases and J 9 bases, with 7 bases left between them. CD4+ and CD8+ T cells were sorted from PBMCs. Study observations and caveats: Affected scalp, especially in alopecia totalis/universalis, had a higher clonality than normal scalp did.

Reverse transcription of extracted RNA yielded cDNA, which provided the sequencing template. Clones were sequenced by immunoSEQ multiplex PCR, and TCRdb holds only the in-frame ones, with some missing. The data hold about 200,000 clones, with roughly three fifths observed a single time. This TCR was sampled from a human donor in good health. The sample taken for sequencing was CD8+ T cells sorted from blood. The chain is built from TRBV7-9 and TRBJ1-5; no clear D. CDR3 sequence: CASSSRGPQHF. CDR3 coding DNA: TGTGCCAGCAGCTCCCGGGGGCCCCAGCATTTT.